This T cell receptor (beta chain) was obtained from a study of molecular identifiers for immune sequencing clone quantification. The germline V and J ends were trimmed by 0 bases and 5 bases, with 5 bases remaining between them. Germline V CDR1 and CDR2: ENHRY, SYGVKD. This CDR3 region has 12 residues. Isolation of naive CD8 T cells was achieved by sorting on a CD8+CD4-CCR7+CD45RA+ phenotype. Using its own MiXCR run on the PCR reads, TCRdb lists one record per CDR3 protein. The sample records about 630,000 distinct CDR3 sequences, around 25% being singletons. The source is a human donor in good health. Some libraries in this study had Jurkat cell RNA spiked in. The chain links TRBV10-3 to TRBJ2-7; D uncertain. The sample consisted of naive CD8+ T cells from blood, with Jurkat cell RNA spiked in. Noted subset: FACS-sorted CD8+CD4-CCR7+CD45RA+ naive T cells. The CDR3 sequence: CAISESADEQYF. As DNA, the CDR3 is TGTGCCATCAGTGAGTCGGCGGACGAGCAGTACTTC.